This TCR beta chain came from a study of shared clonotypes between healthy human individuals. Broader study findings: Compared with memory subsets, naive subsets generally had larger estimated richness. With few donors, the genetic and exposure-history diversity represented was limited.

As defined, naive CD8 cells were CD45RO-negative and positively selected for CCR7, with terminally differentiated effector memory CD45RA+ cells excluded. Note on this clone: Its specificity is unknown.

Sequencing used immunoSEQ multiplex PCR; TCRdb keeps in-frame clones, though not all of them. The repertoire consists of 750,000 to 1,000,000 clones, with about 92% occurring once and the leading ten covering 24%. V lost 0 bases to trimming and J lost 7 bases, with 11 bases between them. Germline V CDR1 and CDR2: SGHNT, YYREEE (reference sequence). CDR3 size: 15 residues. The chain combines TRBV5-4 with TRBJ1-6; possible D gene TRBD1, 6 bases. The receptor was derived from a man aged 30 to 39 in good health. Sequencing was carried out using naive CD8+ T cells sorted from blood. CDR3 sequence: CASSLDAGENSPLHF. CDR3 nucleotide sequence: TGTGCCAGCAGCTTGGATGCAGGGGAAAATTCACCCCTCCACTTT.